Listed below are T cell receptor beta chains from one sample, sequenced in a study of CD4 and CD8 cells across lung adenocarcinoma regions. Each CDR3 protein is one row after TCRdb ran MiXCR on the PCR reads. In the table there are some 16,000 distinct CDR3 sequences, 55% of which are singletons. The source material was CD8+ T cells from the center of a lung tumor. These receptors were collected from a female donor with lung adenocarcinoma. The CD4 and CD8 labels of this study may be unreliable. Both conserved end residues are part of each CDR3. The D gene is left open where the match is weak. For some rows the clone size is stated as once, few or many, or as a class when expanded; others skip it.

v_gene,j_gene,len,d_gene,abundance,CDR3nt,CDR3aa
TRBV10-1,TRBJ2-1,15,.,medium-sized,TGCGCCAGCAGTGGGGTCGGGGGCGCCCAAGATGAGCAGTTCTTC,CASSGVGGAQDEQFF
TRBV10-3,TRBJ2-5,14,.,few,TGTGCGGGCCGAGGGGGCCGGGGGCAAGAGACGCAGTACTTT,CAGRGGRGQETQYF
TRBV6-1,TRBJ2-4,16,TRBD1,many,TGTGCCAGCAGTCCTAGGGGGCAGCGAGCCAAAAACACGCAGTATTTC,CASSPRGQRAKNTQYF
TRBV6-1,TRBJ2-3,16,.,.,TGTGCCAGCCGTCCTACGGGGCAGCCAACCAAAGATATTCAGTACTTT,CASRPTGQPTKDIQYF
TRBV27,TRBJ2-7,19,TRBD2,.,TGTGCCAGCAGTTTAAGCGTGGGGGTGGGGGGGAGTGGCACAGATACGCAGTACTTC,CASSLSVGVGGSGTDTQYF
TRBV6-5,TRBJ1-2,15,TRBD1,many,TGTGCCAGCAGTTCCGCCGGACAGGGGGACTATGGCTACACCTTC,CASSSAGQGDYGYTF
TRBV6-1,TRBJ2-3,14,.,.,TGTGCCGGCAGGGGGGGCCGGGGCACAGAGACCCAGTATTTT,CAGRGGRGTETQYF
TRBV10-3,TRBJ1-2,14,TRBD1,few,TGTGCCATCACTACGGGACAGGGAGACTATGGCTACACCTTC,CAITTGQGDYGYTF
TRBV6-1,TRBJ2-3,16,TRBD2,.,TGTGCCAGCAGTGGTAGCGGGGACCCAACCCCAGATACGCAGTATTTC,CASSGSGDPTPDTQYF
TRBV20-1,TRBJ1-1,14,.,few,TGCAGTGCCCCGACAGAGCAAGTGAACACTGAAGCTTTCTTT,CSAPTEQVNTEAFF
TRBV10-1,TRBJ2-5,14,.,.,TGCGCCAGCTCTGGGCTGTCTGCCACAAACACTCAGTATTTC,CASSGLSATNTQYF
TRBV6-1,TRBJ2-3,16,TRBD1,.,TGTGCCAGCAGAGCTCGGACAGGGTTGAGCACAGGGGCGCAGTTTTTT,CASRARTGLSTGAQFF
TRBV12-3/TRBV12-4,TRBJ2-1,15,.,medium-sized,TGTGCCAGCAATGGTCCGGGACGACCTTTGGATGAGCAGTTCTTC,CASNGPGRPLDEQFF